The count of the clone carrying this T cell receptor beta chain is one. TCRdb's table, derived via immunoSEQ multiplex PCR, lists solely in-frame clones and lacks some. Among under 100,000 clones, approximately 95% were seen once, and the ten largest hold around 0.3%. The sample comes from a study of technical replicates of blood from a handful of donors. The CDR3 loop spans 13 amino acids. Germline loops: CDR1 SQVTM, CDR2 ANQGSEA. Between the trimmed V and J ends, which lost 4 bases and 6 bases, there was a span of 12 bases. The clonotype originates from a human donor in good health. This rearrangement joins TRBV29-1 to TRBJ2-2; D call uncertain. The sample taken for sequencing was T cells isolated from PBMCs. CDR3 protein: CSVVLSLSGELFF. The CDR3, as DNA: TGCAGCGTTGTACTATCTCTTTCCGGGGAGCTGTTTTTT.